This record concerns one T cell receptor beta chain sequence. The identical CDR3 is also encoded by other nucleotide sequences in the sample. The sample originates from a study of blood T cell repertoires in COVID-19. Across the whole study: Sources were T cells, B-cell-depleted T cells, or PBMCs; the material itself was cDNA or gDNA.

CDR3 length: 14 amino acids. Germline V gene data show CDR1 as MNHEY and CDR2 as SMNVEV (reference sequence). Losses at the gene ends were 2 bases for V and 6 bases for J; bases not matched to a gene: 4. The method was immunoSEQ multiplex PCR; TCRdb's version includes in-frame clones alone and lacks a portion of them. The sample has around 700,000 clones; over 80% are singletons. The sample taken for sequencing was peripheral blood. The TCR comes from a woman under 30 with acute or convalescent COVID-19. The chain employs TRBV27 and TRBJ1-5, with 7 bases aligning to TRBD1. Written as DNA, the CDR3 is TGTGCCAGCAGTTTAGGGCAGGGGGTTCAGCCCCAGCATTTT. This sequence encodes CASSLGQGVQPQHF.